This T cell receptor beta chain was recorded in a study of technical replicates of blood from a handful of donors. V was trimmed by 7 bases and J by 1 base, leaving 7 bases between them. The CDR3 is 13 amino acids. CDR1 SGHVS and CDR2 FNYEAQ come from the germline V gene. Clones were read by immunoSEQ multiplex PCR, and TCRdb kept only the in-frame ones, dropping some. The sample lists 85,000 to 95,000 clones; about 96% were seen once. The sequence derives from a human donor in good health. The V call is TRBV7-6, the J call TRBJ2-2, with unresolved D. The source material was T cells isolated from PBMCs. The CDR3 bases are TGTGCCAGCACCCCGAGGAACACCGGGGAGCTGTTTTTT. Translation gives CASTPRNTGELFF.